This T cell receptor (beta chain) emerged from a study of blood T cell repertoires in COVID-19. Across the study: The United States, Italy and Spain were the sources of the acute and convalescent COVID-19 samples. T cells, B-cell-depleted T cells, or PBMCs supplied cDNA or gDNA.

The CDR3 consists of 16 residues. Germline V lookup: CDR1 MNHNS, CDR2 SASEGT. V was clipped by 2 bases and J by 6 bases; unmatched bases: 12. Per the original data handling: Amplifying reference gene primers gave estimates of nucleated cell counts. Clones were sequenced by immunoSEQ multiplex PCR, and TCRdb holds only the in-frame ones, with some missing. V, J and clone size are those of that table, while D and trimming were read from the DNA. The sample holds about 120,000 clones, about 85% seen once. J is TRBJ1-2 and V is TRBV6-1; TRBD1 agrees at 7 bases. The receptor's source is a man between 45 and 60 years old with acute or convalescent COVID-19. Sequencing was done on a sample of peripheral blood. The chain's CDR3 is CASSESINRGGNGYTF. CDR3 DNA sequence: TGTGCCAGCAGTGAATCGATTAACAGGGGCGGAAATGGCTACACCTTC.